Here is one TCR beta chain with its context. The data derive from a study of identical twins. The germline CDR1 and CDR2 sequences are SGHRS and YFSETQ. CDR3 length equals 15 residues. Trimming took 10 bases from V and 2 from J, leaving 22 bases between them. TCRdb recomputed calls from the 5' RACE reads with MiXCR, one row per CDR3 protein. The table records 650,000 to 800,000 distinct CDR3 sequences, approximately 9% of them present only once. This same sample was also part of a study on yellow fever vaccine responses in identical twins. As that report states: Reportedly, the T cell response mounted by twins to vaccine seemed partly convergent, partly personalized.

This TCR came from a woman under 30 in good health. The sample was PBMCs. The chain combines TRBV5-1 with TRBJ2-7; the D gene could be TRBD1 or TRBD2 (5 bases each). The CDR3 bases are TGCGCCCGAAAGATAACCGGGACCGGAGCCTACGAGCAGTACTTC. Protein sequence: CARKITGTGAYEQYF.